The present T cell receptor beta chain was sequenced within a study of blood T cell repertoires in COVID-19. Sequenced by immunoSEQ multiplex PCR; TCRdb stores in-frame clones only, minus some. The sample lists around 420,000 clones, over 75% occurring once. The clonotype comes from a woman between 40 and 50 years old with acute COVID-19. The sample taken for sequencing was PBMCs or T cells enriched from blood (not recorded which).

CDR3 sequence reads: CASSQGGRATNEKLFF. CDR3 nucleotide sequence: TGTGCCAGCAGCCAAGGTGGGCGCGCAACTAATGAAAAACTGTTTTTT. This chain links TRBV3-1 (or the pseudogene TRBV3-2) with TRBJ1-4; no firm D call. The CDR3 runs to 16 residues. The germline CDR1 and CDR2 sequences are LGHDT and YNNKEL (reference sequence). Deletions cut 1 base from V and 0 bases from J, with 9 bases between.